The present T cell receptor (beta chain) was sequenced within a study of CD8 T cells in ankylosing spondylitis. The germline V and J ends were trimmed by 4 bases and 8 bases, with 33 bases remaining between them. Per the germline V gene, CDR1 is SGHAT and CDR2 is FQDESV (reference sequence). This CDR3 has 20 amino acids. One entry per CDR3 protein results from TCRdb running MiXCR on the 5' RACE reads. The sample has about 350,000 distinct CDR3 sequences, 20% to 25% seen once; the top ten hold around 14%. This clonotype was seen only a few times. Material for sequencing was blood, either unsorted or a sorted T cell fraction (not recorded which). This receptor was taken from a male donor with ankylosing spondylitis or in good health (not recorded which). The rearrangement uses TRBV11-1 and TRBJ2-1; maybe TRBD2 (6 bases). CDR3 nucleotide sequence: TGTGCCAGCAGCTCGGATGGGGAAGTCCCACAATCGGGGGTTCCTCATGAGCAGTTCTTC. It encodes CASSSDGEVPQSGVPHEQFF.